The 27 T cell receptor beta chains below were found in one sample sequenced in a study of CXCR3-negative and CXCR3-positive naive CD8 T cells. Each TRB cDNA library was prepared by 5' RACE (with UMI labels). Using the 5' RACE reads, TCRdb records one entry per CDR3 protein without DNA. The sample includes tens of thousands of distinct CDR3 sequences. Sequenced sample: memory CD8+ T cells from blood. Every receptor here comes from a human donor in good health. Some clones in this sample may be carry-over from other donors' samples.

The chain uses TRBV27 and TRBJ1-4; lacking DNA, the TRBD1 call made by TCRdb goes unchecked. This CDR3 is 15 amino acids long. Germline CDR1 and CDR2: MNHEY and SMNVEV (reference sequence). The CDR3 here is CASSPFPHRVEKLFF.

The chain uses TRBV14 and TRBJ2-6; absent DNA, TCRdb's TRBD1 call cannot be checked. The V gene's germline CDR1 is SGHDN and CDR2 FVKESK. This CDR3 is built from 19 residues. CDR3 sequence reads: CASSRALGGPYSGANVLTF.

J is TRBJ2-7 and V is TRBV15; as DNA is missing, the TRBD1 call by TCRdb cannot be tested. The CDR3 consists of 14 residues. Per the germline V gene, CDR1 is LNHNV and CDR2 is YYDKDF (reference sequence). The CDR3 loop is CATSSRTVPYEQYF.

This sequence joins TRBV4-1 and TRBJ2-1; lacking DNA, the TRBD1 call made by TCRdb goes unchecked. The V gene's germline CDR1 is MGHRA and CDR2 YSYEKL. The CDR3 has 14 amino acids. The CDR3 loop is CASSLWRETNEQFF.

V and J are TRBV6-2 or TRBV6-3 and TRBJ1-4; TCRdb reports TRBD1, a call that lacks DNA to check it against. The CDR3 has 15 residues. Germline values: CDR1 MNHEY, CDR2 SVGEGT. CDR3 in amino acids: CASGPAGTGLEKLFF.

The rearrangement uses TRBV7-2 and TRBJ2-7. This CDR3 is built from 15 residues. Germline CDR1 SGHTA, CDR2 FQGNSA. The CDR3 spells CASSFLAGSTYEQYF.

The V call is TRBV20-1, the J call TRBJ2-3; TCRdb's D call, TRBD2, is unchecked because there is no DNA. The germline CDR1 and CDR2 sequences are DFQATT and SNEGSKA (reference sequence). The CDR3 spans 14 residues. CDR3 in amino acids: CSARDPLNTDTLYF.

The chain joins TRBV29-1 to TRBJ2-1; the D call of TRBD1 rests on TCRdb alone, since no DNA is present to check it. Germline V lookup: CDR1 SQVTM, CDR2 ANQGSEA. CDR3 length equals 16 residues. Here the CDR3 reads CSVEVGGTGTYNEQFF.

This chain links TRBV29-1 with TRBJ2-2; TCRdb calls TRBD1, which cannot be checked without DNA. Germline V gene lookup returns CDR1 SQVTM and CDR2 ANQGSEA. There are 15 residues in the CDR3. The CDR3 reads CSVFLAGGNTGELFF.

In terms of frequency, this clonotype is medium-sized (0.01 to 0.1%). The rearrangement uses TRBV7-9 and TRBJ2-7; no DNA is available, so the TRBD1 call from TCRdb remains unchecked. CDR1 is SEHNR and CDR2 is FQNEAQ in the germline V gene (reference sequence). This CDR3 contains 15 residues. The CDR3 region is CASSLRTGLKDEQYF.

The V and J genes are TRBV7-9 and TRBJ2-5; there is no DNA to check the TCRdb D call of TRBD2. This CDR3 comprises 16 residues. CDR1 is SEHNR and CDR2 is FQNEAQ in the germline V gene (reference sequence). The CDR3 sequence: CASSEPGLAIEETQYF.

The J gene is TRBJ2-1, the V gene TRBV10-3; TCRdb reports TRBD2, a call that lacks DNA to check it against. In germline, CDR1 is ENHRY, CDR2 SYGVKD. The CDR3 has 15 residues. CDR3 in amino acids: CAISTSGGTYNEQFF.

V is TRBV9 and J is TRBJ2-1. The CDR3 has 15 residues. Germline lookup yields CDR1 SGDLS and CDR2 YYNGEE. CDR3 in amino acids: CASSVGGISYNEQFF.

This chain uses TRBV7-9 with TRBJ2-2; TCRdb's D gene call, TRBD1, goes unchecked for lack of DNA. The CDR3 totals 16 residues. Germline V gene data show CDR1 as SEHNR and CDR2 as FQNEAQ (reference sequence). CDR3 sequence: CASSSLQARYTGELFF.

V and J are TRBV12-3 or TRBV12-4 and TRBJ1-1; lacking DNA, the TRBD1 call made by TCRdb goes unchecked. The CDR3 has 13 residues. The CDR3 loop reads CASAPGTHTEAFF.

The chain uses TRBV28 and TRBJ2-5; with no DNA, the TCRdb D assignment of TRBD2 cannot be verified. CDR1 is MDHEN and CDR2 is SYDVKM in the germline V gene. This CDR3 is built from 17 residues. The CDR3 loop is CASSFTSGTVGAETQYF.

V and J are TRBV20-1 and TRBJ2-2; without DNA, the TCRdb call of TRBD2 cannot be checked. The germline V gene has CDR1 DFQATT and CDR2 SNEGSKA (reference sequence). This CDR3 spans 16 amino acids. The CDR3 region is CSARDLREGDTGELFF.

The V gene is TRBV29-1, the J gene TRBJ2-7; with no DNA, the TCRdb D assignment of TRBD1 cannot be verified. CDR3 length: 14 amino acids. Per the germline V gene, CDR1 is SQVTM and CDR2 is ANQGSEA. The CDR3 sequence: CSVVKETELYEQYF.

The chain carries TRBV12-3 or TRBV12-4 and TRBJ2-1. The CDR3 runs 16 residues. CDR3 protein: CASSDPRISSYNEQFF.

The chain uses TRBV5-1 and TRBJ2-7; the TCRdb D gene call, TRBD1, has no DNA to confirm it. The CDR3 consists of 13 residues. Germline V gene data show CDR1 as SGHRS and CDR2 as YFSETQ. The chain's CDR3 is CASSAGQRYEQYF.

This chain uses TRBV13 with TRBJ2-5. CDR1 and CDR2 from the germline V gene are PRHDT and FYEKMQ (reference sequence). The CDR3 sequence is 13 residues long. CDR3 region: CASSSGGQETQYF.

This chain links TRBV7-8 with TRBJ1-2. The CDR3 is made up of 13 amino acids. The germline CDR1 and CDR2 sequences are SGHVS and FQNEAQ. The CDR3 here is CASSLEGAYGYTF.

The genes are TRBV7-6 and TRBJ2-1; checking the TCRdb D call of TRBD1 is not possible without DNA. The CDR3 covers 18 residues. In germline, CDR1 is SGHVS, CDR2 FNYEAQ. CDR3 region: CASSLAEVGRGSRNEQFF.

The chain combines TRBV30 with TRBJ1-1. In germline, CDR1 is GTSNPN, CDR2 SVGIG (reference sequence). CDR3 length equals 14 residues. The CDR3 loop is CAWREGGGNYEAFF. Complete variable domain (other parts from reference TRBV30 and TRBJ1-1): SQTIHQWPATLVQPVGSPLSLECTVEGTSNPNLYWYRQAAGRGLQLLFYSVGIGQISSEVPQNLSASRPQDRQFILSSKKLLLSDSGFYLCAWREGGGNYEAFFGQGTRLTVV.

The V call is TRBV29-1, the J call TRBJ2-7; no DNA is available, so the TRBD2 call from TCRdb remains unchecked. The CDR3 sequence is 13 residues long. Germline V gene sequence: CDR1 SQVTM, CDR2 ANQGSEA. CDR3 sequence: CSVDGGGAYEQYF.

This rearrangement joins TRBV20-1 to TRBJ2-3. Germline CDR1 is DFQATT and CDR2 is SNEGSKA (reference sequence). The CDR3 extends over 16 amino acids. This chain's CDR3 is CSARDTARMSVDTQYF.

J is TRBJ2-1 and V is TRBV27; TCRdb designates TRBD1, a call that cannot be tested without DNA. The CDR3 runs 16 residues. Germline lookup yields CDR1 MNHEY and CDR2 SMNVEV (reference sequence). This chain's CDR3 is CASSLVGGFSYNEQFF.